This TCR beta chain was captured by sequencing in a study of regulatory T cells in long-lasting Graves disease. Time point denoted: newly diagnosed GD, antithyroid drugs for less than 3 months. The authors made the TCR library using RNA they extracted from PBMCs. CDR3 regions were amplified by Arm-PCR using iRepertoire HTBI primers to build TCR beta libraries. Per the original data handling: Overall, samples carried approximately 56 TRBV and over 12 TRBJ segments. TCRdb passed the multiplex PCR reads through MiXCR, listing each CDR3 protein once. These V and J calls originate from TCRdb's pipeline instead of the authors' own analysis. The table lists about 220,000 distinct CDR3 sequences, about 19% of them singletons. This clonotype was found many times. CDR3 length: 17 residues. V dropped 6 bases and J dropped 0 bases, with 21 bases sitting between them. From germline, CDR1 is MDHEN and CDR2 SYDVKM.

In addition, the sample was reused for a study of T cells in Graves' hyperthyroidism and ophthalmopathy.

The TCR originated in a woman in her 30s with Graves disease. This specimen was peripheral blood mononuclear cells (PBMCs), taken at new diagnosis, from a patient treated with antithyroid drugs. The chain uses TRBV28 and TRBJ2-7, with D possibly matching TRBD1 (5 bases). Here the CDR3 DNA reads TGTGCCAGCAGCCGATTATTATCCCACAGGCCCTCCTACGAGCAGTACTTC. Translating it yields CASSRLLSHRPSYEQYF.